The rows below give T cell receptor beta chains drawn from one sample of a study of CD8+CD57+ T cells in acquired aplastic anemia. TCRdb independently ran MiXCR on the reads; one entry per CDR3 protein. In the table there are more than 150,000 distinct CDR3 sequences, 35% to 50% of which are singletons. The source material was sorted CD4+, CD8+, or CD8+CD57+ T cells (not recorded which) from PBMCs. These receptor sequences come from a human donor in good health. CDR3s include the opening cysteine and the closing phenylalanine or tryptophan. Each record gives: CDR3 length, V gene, clone size, D gene, J gene, CDR3 DNA, CDR3 protein. D genes are given only for firm matches. Only part of the rows carry a size: once, few, many, or a class if the clone is expanded.

15	TRBV5-1	few	NA	TRBJ2-7	TGCGCCAGCAGCTTGGCCGGGCAGGGTAGGGGCGAGCAGTACTTC	CASSLAGQGRGEQYF
16	TRBV10-3	NA	TRBD2	TRBJ2-3	TGTGCCATCAGTGCCGGACTAGCGGGAGGTCGGGATACGCAGTATTTT	CAISAGLAGGRDTQYF
12	TRBV20-1	NA	NA	TRBJ2-3	TGCAGTGCTAGAAACCGGGACTATACGCAGTATTTT	CSARNRDYTQYF
15	TRBV24-1	NA	TRBD1	TRBJ2-7	TGTGCCACCCGGCCCGGACAGGGAAGATCCTACGAGCAGTACTTC	CATRPGQGRSYEQYF
12	TRBV7-9	many	NA	TRBJ1-5	TGTGCCAGCAGCTTAGAAGGACAGCCCCAGCATTTT	CASSLEGQPQHF
17	TRBV7-9	many	NA	TRBJ2-5	TGTGCCAGCAGCTTAGGCCTAGGGAGGCTACTCCAAGAGACCCAGTACTTC	CASSLGLGRLLQETQYF
11	TRBV7-2	NA	NA	TRBJ2-7	TGTGCCAGCAGCACCTACTACGAGCAGTACTTC	CASSTYYEQYF
14	TRBV7-9	many	NA	TRBJ2-7	TGTGCCAGCAGCTTATTTGTAGGACCCTACGAGCAGTACTTC	CASSLFVGPYEQYF
15	TRBV10-3	NA	TRBD1	TRBJ1-4	TGTGCCATCAGTGAGTTGACAGGGGGGCAGGAAAAACTGTTTTTT	CAISELTGGQEKLFF
15	TRBV25-1	once	TRBD1	TRBJ1-1	TGTGCCAGCTCACCCGGACAGGGCAAGAACACTGAAGCTTTCTTT	CASSPGQGKNTEAFF
16	TRBV25-1	NA	NA	TRBJ2-1	TGTGCCTGCAGTGCTAAGTGGGCTAATTCCTACAATGAGCAGTTCTTC	CACSAKWANSYNEQFF
13	TRBV5-1	NA	NA	TRBJ2-1	TGCGCCAGCAGCCGAACTCTTATAGATGGGCAGTTCTTC	CASSRTLIDGQFF
14	TRBV19	NA	NA	TRBJ1-5	TGTGCCAGTAGGAGAGTGTATGTGGACCCATCAGAGCATTTT	CASRRVYVDPSEHF
14	TRBV7-2	many	NA	TRBJ2-1	TGTGCCAGCAGCTTAGTTTTGAAGTTGGGTGAGCAGTTCTTC	CASSLVLKLGEQFF
15	TRBV10-1	once	NA	TRBJ2-1	TGCGCCAGCAGTGAGAGACAAGGCCTCAGGGGTGAGCAGTTCTTC	CASSERQGLRGEQFF
15	TRBV28	NA	TRBD2	TRBJ2-7	TGTGCCAGCAGTGGGCCTAGCGGAGCCTCCTACGAGCAGTACTTC	CASSGPSGASYEQYF
16	TRBV11-1	NA	TRBD2	TRBJ2-7	TGTGCCAGCTCCGCTTCAGCGGGAGGGCCTGTCTACGAGCAGTACTTC	CASSASAGGPVYEQYF
16	TRBV10-1	many	NA	TRBJ2-1	TGCGCCAGCAGTAGGGTCCGGGGGGCTAGCTACAATGAGCAGTTCTTC	CASSRVRGASYNEQFF
13	TRBV9	NA	TRBD2	TRBJ2-5	TGTGCAAGTCATCTCCGGGGGGAAGAGACCCAGTACTTC	CASHLRGEETQYF
15	TRBV5-4	many	TRBD2	TRBJ2-5	TGTGCCAGCAGCATCCCCGGGACTAGACAAGAGACCCAGTACTTC	CASSIPGTRQETQYF
16	TRBV15	many	NA	TRBJ1-1	TGTGCCACCAGCAGAGATAAGGGCCACTTGAACACTGAAGCTTTCTTT	CATSRDKGHLNTEAFF
16	TRBV7-3	many	TRBD2	TRBJ2-1	TGTGCCAGCAGCTTATTAGCGGGAGTGGGAGTGAATGAGCAGTTCTTC	CASSLLAGVGVNEQFF
13	TRBV2	NA	NA	TRBJ1-5	TGTGCCAGCACCGAGGGGCGGACCGGGCCCCAGCATTTT	CASTEGRTGPQHF
15	TRBV10-3	many	NA	TRBJ2-2	TGTGCCATCAGCAGAGCTAGAACGAACACCGGGGAGCTGTTTTTT	CAISRARTNTGELFF
16	TRBV6-1	NA	TRBD1	TRBJ1-4	TGTGCCAGCAGTGCAAGCTCCGGGACAGGGGATGAAAAACTGTTTTTT	CASSASSGTGDEKLFF
14	TRBV5-4	NA	NA	TRBJ1-2	TGTGCCAGCAGCCAAGACGGCGGACTGGATGGCTACACCTTC	CASSQDGGLDGYTF
17	TRBV6-1	NA	NA	TRBJ1-4	TGTGCCAGCAGCCGAAACAGGGTACGCGGTACTAATGAAAAACTGTTTTTT	CASSRNRVRGTNEKLFF
15	TRBV10-1	medium-sized	TRBD1	TRBJ2-7	TGCGCCAGCAGCGATGCCGGGACAGGTGTTTTCAAGCAGTACTTC	CASSDAGTGVFKQYF
13	TRBV7-8	NA	TRBD1	TRBJ1-1	TGTGCCAGCAGCTTAAGCGGGACAGTCGACGCTTTCTTT	CASSLSGTVDAFF
15	TRBV7-2	NA	TRBD2	TRBJ2-7	TGTGCCAGCAGCTTGGGGACTAGCGGGAACTACGAGCAGTACTTC	CASSLGTSGNYEQYF
12	TRBV18	many	NA	TRBJ2-5	TGTGCCAGCTCACCACCGTTCGAGACCCAGTACTTC	CASSPPFETQYF
12	TRBV29-1	many	NA	TRBJ2-1	TGCAGCGTTGGCTTAGCGAACAATGAGCAGTTCTTC	CSVGLANNEQFF
16	TRBV7-3	NA	TRBD2	TRBJ2-1	TGTGCCAGCAGCTACCCTTCAGCGGGGGGGTACAATGAGCAGTTCTTC	CASSYPSAGGYNEQFF
14	TRBV7-2	NA	TRBD1	TRBJ2-5	TGTGCCAGCAGCTTAGCCAGACAGGGAGAGACCCAGTACTTC	CASSLARQGETQYF
16	TRBV5-4	many	NA	TRBJ1-3	TGTGCCAGCAGCTTTTTCGGCCCGGGGTCTGGAAACACCATATATTTT	CASSFFGPGSGNTIYF
15	TRBV7-2	NA	TRBD2	TRBJ2-7	TGTGCCAGCAGCCCCCGCGGGAGGCGACCCTACGAGCAGTACTTC	CASSPRGRRPYEQYF
15	TRBV7-2	few	TRBD2	TRBJ2-7	TGTGCCAGCAGCACAACTAGCGGGAGGATGTACGAGCAGTACTTC	CASSTTSGRMYEQYF
16	TRBV20-1	many	TRBD2	TRBJ2-5	TGCAGTGCTAGACAACTAGCGCCCGATTTAGGGGAGACCCAGTACTTC	CSARQLAPDLGETQYF
15	TRBV5-8	many	TRBD1	TRBJ1-6	TGTGCCAGCAGCCCGGACAGGGCGTCTGGTTCACCCCTCCACTTT	CASSPDRASGSPLHF
13	TRBV20-1	NA	TRBD1	TRBJ2-7	TGCAGGCCCACCCGGGACAGAGAATACGAGCAGTACTTC	CRPTRDREYEQYF
14	TRBV3-1	few	TRBD1	TRBJ2-7	TGTGCCAGCAGTCCCCGGACAGGAGCCTCCGAGCAGTACTTC	CASSPRTGASEQYF
9	TRBV7-2	NA	NA	TRBJ2-2	TGTGCCAGCAGCCCGGAGCTGTTTTTT	CASSPELFF
14	TRBV19	NA	TRBD1	TRBJ1-1	TGTGCCAGTAGCTCACAGGGGGTGAACACTGAAGCTTTCTTT	CASSSQGVNTEAFF
15	TRBV10-2	many	TRBD1	TRBJ2-1	TGCGCCAGCAGCTACCAGGGGGCAACCTACAATGAGCAGTTCTTC	CASSYQGATYNEQFF
15	TRBV5-4	few	NA	TRBJ1-1	TGTGCCAGCAGCCCACTACAGGGTTTGAACACTGAAGCTTTCTTT	CASSPLQGLNTEAFF
12	TRBV19	once	NA	TRBJ2-1	TGTGCCAGTAGTTTCCCCCCCAATGAGCAGTTCTTC	CASSFPPNEQFF
15	TRBV12-3/TRBV12-4	many	TRBD1	TRBJ1-5	TGTGCCAGCAGTCCAGCCGGGACAGGGGATCAGCCCCAGCATTTT	CASSPAGTGDQPQHF
16	TRBV6-5	many	NA	TRBJ1-2	TGTGCCAGCAGTTACGAGGTTGGAAGACTTATGAATGGCTACACCTTC	CASSYEVGRLMNGYTF
14	TRBV2	few	NA	TRBJ2-7	TGTGCCAGCAGTGAAGCAGAGGGTACATCCGAGCAGTACTTC	CASSEAEGTSEQYF
14	TRBV5-1	NA	NA	TRBJ2-7	TGCGCCAGCAGCCCCCCACGCCACACCTACGAGCAGTACTTC	CASSPPRHTYEQYF
13	TRBV19	NA	TRBD1	TRBJ1-4	TGTGCCAGTAGTATGGACAGGGAAGAAAAACTGTTTTTT	CASSMDREEKLFF
13	TRBV5-1	NA	NA	TRBJ1-2	TGCGCCAGCAGCGGGTCCCTGGTCTATGGCTACACCTTC	CASSGSLVYGYTF
13	TRBV2	NA	TRBD1	TRBJ2-5	TGTGCTAGCTCCGCGGACAGGGTTGGGACCCAGTACTTC	CASSADRVGTQYF
15	TRBV3-1	NA	NA	TRBJ1-2	TGTGCCAGCAGCCACGGACTGCCGTCTAACTATGGCTACACCTTC	CASSHGLPSNYGYTF
16	TRBV24-1	NA	NA	TRBJ2-3	TGTGCCAGCAGAGAGGCCCCCAGCGAGGGGGATGGAACGCAGTATTTT	CASREAPSEGDGTQYF
14	TRBV20-1	many	NA	TRBJ2-5	TGCAGTGCTTCGCTGACAGAAACCCAGGAGACCCAGTACTTC	CSASLTETQETQYF
12	TRBV20-1	NA	NA	TRBJ2-3	TGCAGTGCATCGCGGGGTCGTGATACGCAGTATTTT	CSASRGRDTQYF
17	TRBV10-1	NA	NA	TRBJ2-6	TGCGCCAGCAGCCCTAACTTAAGAGACTCTGGGGCCAACGTCCTGACTTTC	CASSPNLRDSGANVLTF
15	TRBV10-3	NA	NA	TRBJ1-1	TGTGCCATCAGGTCAGGCGAAGGGATGAACACTGAAGCTTTCTTT	CAIRSGEGMNTEAFF
13	TRBV20-1	NA	NA	TRBJ2-7	TGCAGTGCTAGGCCGGGACCATCCTACGAGCAGTACTTC	CSARPGPSYEQYF